Shown below are 3 T cell receptor beta chains from a single sample sequenced in a study of CD8 T cells in ankylosing spondylitis. MiXCR was run by TCRdb on the 5' RACE reads, yielding one entry per CDR3 protein. The repertoire holds 200,000 or so distinct CDR3 sequences, with 18% as singletons. The sequencing sample was made of blood, either unsorted or a sorted T cell fraction (not recorded which). Receptors originate from a male donor aged 10-35 years with ankylosing spondylitis or in good health (not recorded which).

This clonotype was counted at least ten times. This chain uses TRBV27 with TRBJ2-1; 9 positions agree with TRBD1. Germline CDR1 MNHEY, CDR2 SMNVEV (reference sequence). The CDR3 sequence is 16 residues long. With V trimmed by 5 bases and J by 1 base, 6 bases remained unmatched. The CDR3 loop is CASSAGTGRSYNEQFF. The CDR3 nucleotides are TGTGCCAGCAGTGCCGGGACAGGGAGATCCTACAATGAGCAGTTCTTC.

The V and J genes are TRBV6-5 and TRBJ2-3, with 10 bases fitting TRBD2. Germline V gene data show CDR1 as MNHEY and CDR2 as SVGAGI. CDR3 length: 16 amino acids. Unmatched junction bases numbered 6, after V lost 4 bases and J lost 2 bases. CDR3 bases: TGTGCCAGCAGTTCCCTAGCGGGAGCGATCACAGATACGCAGTATTTT. Protein: CASSSLAGAITDTQYF.

This clonotype was counted at least ten times. The V and J genes are TRBV20-1 and TRBJ1-5; D uncertain. V was pared by 4 bases and J by 6 bases, with 10 bases between. This CDR3 comprises 12 residues. CDR1 is DFQATT and CDR2 is SNEGSKA in the germline V gene (reference sequence). CDR3: CSAMSLGQPQHF. The CDR3 DNA reads TGCAGTGCTATGAGTCTCGGTCAGCCCCAGCATTTT.